A single T cell receptor (beta chain) is shown here with its context. The source of the sample is a study of blood T cell repertoires in COVID-19. Some clones are missing from TCRdb's copy, which holds only in-frame ones; the method was immunoSEQ multiplex PCR. The sample lists approximately 250,000 clones, around 82% seen once, with approximately 9% in the top ten. CDR3 size: 14 residues. The V gene lost 5 bases and the J gene lost 6 bases, with 13 bases spanning the gap. CDR1 is SGHTA, CDR2 FQGNSA, per germline. The receptor comes from a human donor in a cohort sampled during active COVID-19. Material: peripheral blood. V usage is TRBV7-2 and J usage is TRBJ2-2; D might be TRBD2 (6 bases). CDR3 bases: TGTGCCAGCAGCCGGGACTTCTTGTCCGGGGAGCTGTTTTTT. Protein product: CASSRDFLSGELFF. Full variable domain (missing parts from reference TRBV7-2 and TRBJ2-2): GAGVSQSPSNKVTEKGKDVELRCDPISGHTALYWYRQSLGQGLEFLIYFQGNSAPDKSGLPSDRFSAERTGGSVSTLTIQRTQQEDSAVYLCASSRDFLSGELFFGEGSRLTVL.